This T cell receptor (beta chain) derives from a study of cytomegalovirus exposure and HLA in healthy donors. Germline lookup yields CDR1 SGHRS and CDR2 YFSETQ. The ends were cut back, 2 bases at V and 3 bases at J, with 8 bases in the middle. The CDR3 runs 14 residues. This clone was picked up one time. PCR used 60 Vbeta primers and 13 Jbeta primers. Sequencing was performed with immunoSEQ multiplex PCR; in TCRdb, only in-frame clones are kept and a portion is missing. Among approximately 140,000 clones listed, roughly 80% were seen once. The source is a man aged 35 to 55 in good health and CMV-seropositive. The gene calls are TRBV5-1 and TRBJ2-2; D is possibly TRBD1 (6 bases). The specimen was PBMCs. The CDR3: CASSFTGYTGELFF. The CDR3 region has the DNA TGCGCCAGCAGCTTCACAGGGTACACCGGGGAGCTGTTTTTT. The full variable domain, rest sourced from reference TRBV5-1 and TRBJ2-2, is KAGVTQTPRYLIKTRGQQVTLSCSPISGHRSVSWYQQTPGQGLQFLFEYFSETQRNKGNFPGRFSGRQFSNSRSEMNVSTLELGDSALYLCASSFTGYTGELFFGEGSRLTVL.